A selection of T cell receptor beta chains follows, all from one sample in a study of blood T cell repertoires in COVID-19. The data were produced by immunoSEQ multiplex PCR, yet TCRdb's version contains in-frame clones alone and is incomplete. The repertoire holds some 460,000 clones, with about nine tenths as singletons. Input material: PBMCs or T cells enriched from blood (not recorded which). The source is a woman aged 18-35 years who had recovered from COVID-19. CDR3s include the opening cysteine and the closing phenylalanine or tryptophan. A D gene is named only where the DNA matches it firmly. Rows give clone size only sometimes, using once, few, many, or a class for an expanded clone.

>TRBJ2-5|.|TRBD1|TRBV7-2
CASSRDRGQETQYF
TGTGCCAGCAGCCGCGACAGGGGGCAAGAGACCCAGTACTTC
>TRBJ1-1|.|TRBD1|TRBV7-9
CASNPKPGTGGNTEAFF
TGTGCCAGCAACCCAAAACCCGGGACAGGGGGTAACACTGAAGCTTTCTTT
>TRBJ2-5|.|TRBD1|TRBV9
CASSVGQAISQETQYF
TGTGCCAGCAGCGTCGGACAGGCCATATCCCAAGAGACCCAGTACTTC
>TRBJ2-1|.|.|TRBV5-4
CASSLGGGDNEQFF
TGTGCCAGCAGTTTAGGGGGGGGAGACAATGAGCAGTTCTTC
>TRBJ2-7|.|TRBD1|TRBV6-5
CASSPVGTGDHEQYF
TGTGCCAGCAGTCCTGTGGGGACAGGGGACCACGAGCAGTACTTC
>TRBJ1-2|.|.|TRBV6-5
CASSYSPRNYGYTF
TGTGCCAGCAGTTACTCACCCAGAAACTATGGCTACACCTTC
>TRBJ2-7|.|TRBD2|TRBV2
CASSPHGGSYEQYF
TGTGCCAGCAGTCCTCACGGGGGGTCCTACGAGCAGTACTTC
>TRBJ1-4|.|.|TRBV2
CASRDTPAREKLFF
TGTGCCAGCAGAGACACCCCTGCACGAGAAAAACTGTTTTTT
>TRBJ1-2|.|TRBD1|TRBV10-3
CAISDIQGAQGYTF
TGTGCCATCAGTGACATCCAGGGGGCTCAAGGCTACACCTTC
>TRBJ2-3|.|TRBD1|TRBV2
CASSPRGQGKWTDTQYF
TGTGCCAGCAGCCCTCGGGGACAGGGAAAGTGGACAGATACGCAGTATTTT
>TRBJ1-1|.|.|TRBV5-1
CASSLGTHNTEAFF
TGCGCCAGCAGCTTGGGGACACATAACACTGAAGCTTTCTTT
>TRBJ2-7|.|.|TRBV5-1
CASSPEGTPPWYEQYF
TGCGCCAGCAGCCCGGAAGGGACACCCCCCTGGTACGAGCAGTACTTC
>TRBJ2-3|.|.|TRBV3-1/TRBV3-2
CASSQGGDRSTDTQYF
TGTGCCAGCAGCCAAGGGGGAGATCGCTCCACAGATACGCAGTATTTT
>TRBJ2-3|.|TRBD2|TRBV2
CASNVVGGVDTQYF
TGTGCCAGCAATGTAGTCGGGGGGGTGGATACGCAGTATTTT
>TRBJ1-3|.|.|TRBV5-5
CASSLQYPGNTIYF
TGTGCCAGCAGCTTGCAGTACCCTGGAAACACCATATATTTT
>TRBJ2-1|once|TRBD2|TRBV5-1
CASSEPGLGKEQFF
TGCGCCAGCAGCGAACCGGGACTAGGGAAGGAGCAGTTCTTC
>TRBJ1-3|.|.|TRBV6-6
CASSPTWDSSSGNTIYF
TGTGCCAGCAGTCCTACTTGGGACTCGAGCTCTGGAAACACCATATATTTT
>TRBJ2-7|.|.|TRBV6-5
CATRLYLQGFYEQYF
TGTGCCACCCGATTGTATCTCCAGGGGTTCTACGAGCAGTACTTC
>TRBJ1-2|.|TRBD1|TRBV7-9
CASSRGGGGNYGYTF
TGTGCCAGCAGCCGAGGGGGCGGCGGTAACTATGGCTACACCTTC
>TRBJ2-5|.|TRBD2|TRBV7-2
CASNPTSPRRTQYF
TGTGCCAGCAACCCGACTAGCCCCAGGAGGACCCAGTACTTC
>TRBJ2-2|.|TRBD2|TRBV10-3
CAISESAVAGGPAGELFF
TGTGCCATCAGTGAGTCAGCGGTAGCGGGGGGGCCCGCCGGGGAGCTGTTTTTT
>TRBJ2-5|.|TRBD2|TRBV7-2
CASSLGTGGGQETQYF
TGTGCCAGCAGCTTAGGTACCGGGGGGGGACAAGAGACCCAGTACTTC
>TRBJ1-5|.|.|TRBV3-1/TRBV3-2
CASSQPGGNQPQHF
TGTGCCAGCAGCCAACCCGGAGGCAATCAGCCCCAGCATTTT
>TRBJ2-6|once|.|TRBV6-5
CASRTSGTGANVLTF
TGTGCCAGCAGGACTAGTGGCACTGGGGCCAACGTCCTGACTTTC
>TRBJ1-1|.|TRBD1|TRBV30
CAWTLTGMRTEAFF
TGTGCCTGGACCCTGACAGGGATGCGAACTGAAGCTTTCTTT
>TRBJ2-7|once|TRBD1|TRBV6-5
CASSGTGGAYEQYF
TGTGCCAGCAGCGGGACAGGGGGCGCATACGAGCAGTACTTC
>TRBJ1-2|.|TRBD1|TRBV3-1/TRBV3-2
CASSLTSAQGGGYTF
TGTGCCAGCAGCCTTACTTCGGCTCAGGGGGGTGGCTACACCTTC
>TRBJ1-5|.|TRBD1|TRBV28
CASRWDRVTQPQHF
TGTGCCAGCAGGTGGGACAGGGTCACTCAGCCCCAGCATTTT
>TRBJ2-5|.|TRBD2|TRBV30
CAWRASGGVETQYF
TGTGCCTGGAGGGCTAGCGGGGGGGTAGAGACCCAGTACTTC